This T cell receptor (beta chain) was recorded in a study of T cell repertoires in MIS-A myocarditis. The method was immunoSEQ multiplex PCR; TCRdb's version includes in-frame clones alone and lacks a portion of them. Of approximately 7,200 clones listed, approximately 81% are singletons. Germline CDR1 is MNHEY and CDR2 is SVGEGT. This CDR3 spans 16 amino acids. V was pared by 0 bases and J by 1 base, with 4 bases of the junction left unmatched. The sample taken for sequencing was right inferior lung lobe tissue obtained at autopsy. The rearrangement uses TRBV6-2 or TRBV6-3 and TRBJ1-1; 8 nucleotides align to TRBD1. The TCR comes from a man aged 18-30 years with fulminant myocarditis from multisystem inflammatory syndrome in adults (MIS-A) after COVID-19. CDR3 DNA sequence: TGTGCCAGCAGTTACTCTCGGACAGGGAGGAACACTGAAGCTTTCTTT. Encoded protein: CASSYSRTGRNTEAFF.